Below, 28 T cell receptor beta chains from the same sample are listed, as sequenced in a study of blood T cell repertoires in COVID-19. Sequenced by immunoSEQ multiplex PCR; TCRdb stores in-frame clones only, minus some. The table lists just over 90,000 clones, about three quarters of them singletons. Source material: peripheral blood. These receptors came from a man in his 70s with acute or convalescent COVID-19.

This chain uses TRBV25-1 with TRBJ2-2, with TRBD1 identical over 8 bases. CDR1 is MGHDK and CDR2 is SYGVNS in the germline V gene. J gave up 1 base and V 4 bases, and 2 bases lay outside the gene matches. This CDR3 region has 15 residues. DNA for the CDR3: TGTGCCAGCAGTGGGGGACAGGAGAACACCGGGGAGCTGTTTTTT. This translates into CASSGGQENTGELFF. Drawing the rest from reference TRBV25-1 and TRBJ2-2, the complete variable domain is EADIYQTPRYLVIGTGKKITLECSQTMGHDKMYWYQQDPGMELHLIHYSYGVNSTEKGDLSSESTVSRIRTEHFPLTLESARPSHTSQYLCASSGGQENTGELFFGEGSRLTVL.

The rearrangement joins TRBV2 to TRBJ2-7; 7 bases map to TRBD1. V lost 5 bases and J lost 4; bases outside the gene matches: 5. The CDR3 loop spans 13 amino acids. CDR1 and CDR2 (germline): SNHLY, FYNNEI. CDR3 amino acids: CASSSQGEYEQYF. CDR3 in DNA: TGTGCCAGCAGTAGCCAGGGGGAATACGAGCAGTACTTC.

This clone was found once. The chain has TRBV15 and TRBJ1-1, with D perhaps matching TRBD1 (5 bases). CDR1 and CDR2 from the germline V gene are LNHNV and YYDKDF (reference sequence). This CDR3 contains 15 residues. V shed 0 bases and J shed 1 base, with 9 bases lying between them. The CDR3 DNA follows: TGTGCCACCAGCAGAGATGGGGGGTGGAACACTGAAGCTTTCTTT. Amino acids: CATSRDGGWNTEAFF. Variable domain in full (rest from reference TRBV15 and TRBJ1-1): DAMVIQNPRYQVTQFGKPVTLSCSQTLNHNVMYWYQQKSSQAPKLLFHYYDKDFNNEADTPDNFQSRRPNTSFCFLDIRSPGLGDTAMYLCATSRDGGWNTEAFFGQGTRLTVV.

The chain couples TRBV28 to TRBJ1-2, with 9 bases identical to TRBD1. The V gene end was trimmed by 4 bases and the J gene end by 3 bases; junction bases not matched to a gene: 9. Germline V gives CDR1 MDHEN, CDR2 SYDVKM. The CDR3 totals 16 residues. For the CDR3, the DNA is TGTGCCAGCAGTTCGAAACCGGGACAGGGCTACTATGGCTACACCTTC. As protein: CASSSKPGQGYYGYTF.

This clone was recorded a few times. The chain has TRBV27 and TRBJ1-6; D gene uncertain. CDR3 length equals 14 residues. Germline CDR1 and CDR2: MNHEY and SMNVEV (reference sequence). The ends were cut back, 3 bases at V and 5 bases at J, with 8 bases in the middle. The CDR3 region is CASSFASNNSPLHF. The CDR3 nucleotides read TGTGCCAGCAGTTTTGCAAGCAATAATTCACCCCTCCACTTT.

This clone was seen a handful of times. The CDR3 DNA sequence: TGTGCCAGCAGCTTAGTTGCGGAGCAGTTCTTC. It encodes CASSLVAEQFF. This chain links TRBV7-9 with TRBJ2-1; D is unclear. There are 11 residues in the CDR3. Trimming stripped 1 base from V and 10 bases from J, with 5 bases between. The germline V gene has CDR1 SEHNR and CDR2 FQNEAQ (reference sequence).

This chain links TRBV5-4 with TRBJ1-2, with TRBD1 identical over 9 bases. This CDR3 spans 15 amino acids. The V gene's germline CDR1 is SGHNT and CDR2 YYREEE (reference sequence). V lost 5 bases and J lost 7; bases outside the gene matches: 12. Here the CDR3 DNA reads TGTGCCAGCAGTCAACCTGGGACAGGGATAATTGGCTACACCTTC. This codes for CASSQPGTGIIGYTF.

This chain links TRBV11-3 with TRBJ2-7; weak D call: TRBD2 (6 bases). The ends were cut back, 2 bases at V and 5 bases at J, with 16 bases in the middle. The CDR3 covers 15 residues. CDR1 is SGHNT and CDR2 is YENEEA in the germline V gene. In DNA form, the CDR3 reads TGTGCCAGCAGCTTACGTAAGGGAACTAGCAACGAGCAGTACTTC. This gives the protein CASSLRKGTSNEQYF.

V and J are TRBV11-3 and TRBJ2-1, with 8 bases identical to TRBD2. Germline V gene lookup returns CDR1 SGHNT and CDR2 YENEEA. J was trimmed by 7 bases and V by 1 base; bases with no gene match: 9. This CDR3 comprises 16 residues. The DNA for the CDR3 is TGTGCCAGCAGCTTAGTGTCAGTAGCGGGACTAAATGAGCAGTTCTTC. It encodes CASSLVSVAGLNEQFF.

The chain uses TRBV27 and TRBJ1-2, with 7 bases that match TRBD1. In germline, CDR1 is MNHEY, CDR2 SMNVEV (reference sequence). The CDR3 loop spans 12 amino acids. Unmatched junction bases numbered 4, after V lost 6 bases and J lost 6 bases. As DNA, the CDR3 is TGTGCCAGCAGCCCGACAGGGAATGGCTACACCTTC. It yields the protein CASSPTGNGYTF.

The gene calls are TRBV19 and TRBJ1-2, with 12 nucleotides matching TRBD1. V dropped 4 bases and J dropped 7; count of bases not matched to a gene: 4. The germline V gene has CDR1 LNHDA and CDR2 SQIVND (reference sequence). The CDR3 has 14 residues. The CDR3 is CASSTGQGAVGYTF. In nucleotides, the CDR3 is TGTGCCAGTAGTACGGGACAGGGGGCGGTTGGCTACACCTTC.

The rearrangement uses TRBV10-2 and TRBJ2-1, with TRBD1 identical over 7 bases. Germline CDR1 and CDR2: WSHSY and SAAADI. V gave up 6 bases and J gave up 3 bases; unmatched junction bases: 11. CDR3 length: 16 residues. The CDR3 sequence: CASRAKPGQLYNEQFF. In nucleotides, the CDR3 is TGCGCCAGCAGAGCTAAACCGGGACAGCTCTACAATGAGCAGTTCTTC.

The V call is TRBV9, the J call TRBJ2-1, with 15 bases fitting TRBD2. V was pared by 4 bases and J by 6 bases, with 11 bases of the junction left unmatched. From germline, CDR1 is SGDLS and CDR2 YYNGEE. The CDR3 loop spans 18 amino acids. The CDR3 protein is CASSLGTSGRRVGNEQFF. CDR3 DNA sequence: TGTGCCAGCAGCTTGGGGACTAGCGGGAGGAGAGTGGGCAATGAGCAGTTCTTC.

The chain has TRBV9 and TRBJ2-1, with D possibly matching TRBD1 (5 bases). Trimming removed 4 bases from V and 0 bases from J, with 11 bases in between. CDR1 and CDR2 (germline): SGDLS, YYNGEE. This CDR3 spans 15 amino acids. CDR3 amino acids: CASSSQASSYNEQFF. The DNA of the CDR3 is TGTGCCAGCAGCTCACAGGCCAGCTCCTACAATGAGCAGTTCTTC.

The rearrangement uses TRBV5-5 and TRBJ1-2, with D perhaps TRBD1 (6 bases). V was cut by 0 bases and J by 7 bases, with 13 bases left in between. Germline CDR1 and CDR2: SGHKS and YYEKEE (reference sequence). There are 14 residues in the CDR3. This chain's CDR3 is CASSLDGTPPGYTF. In nucleotides, the CDR3 is TGTGCCAGCAGCTTGGATGGGACACCTCCTGGCTACACCTTC.

This clone is labeled as medium-sized. CDR3 in DNA: TGTGCTAGTGGTTTGGTACCTGTTATTAATACACCCATGAACACTGAAGCTTTCTTT. It translates to CASGLVPVINTPMNTEAFF. The rearrangement links TRBV12-5 to TRBJ1-1; D gene unclear. With 0 bases removed from V and 0 bases from J, the gap between germline ends came to 20 bases. From germline, CDR1 is LGHNT and CDR2 FRNRAP. The CDR3 has 19 amino acids.

The chain carries TRBV2 and TRBJ2-7, with D possibly TRBD1 on 6 matching bases. Between the trimmed V and J ends, which lost 8 bases and 6 bases, there was a span of 20 bases. CDR3 length: 14 residues. Per germline, CDR1 SNHLY and CDR2 FYNNEI. This CDR3 is CASVYEGRGSEQYF. For the CDR3, the DNA is TGTGCCAGCGTCTATGAGGGCAGGGGAAGCGAGCAGTACTTC.

The rearrangement links TRBV28 to TRBJ2-5; 7 bases align to TRBD2. This CDR3 has 16 residues. J gave up 4 bases and V 2 bases, and 10 bases lay outside the gene matches. Germline assignment: CDR1 MDHEN and CDR2 SYDVKM. The CDR3 loop is CASSLLQGGLGETQYF. In nucleotides, the CDR3 is TGTGCCAGCAGTTTACTCCAGGGAGGGCTAGGAGAGACCCAGTACTTC.

J is TRBJ1-2 and V is TRBV6-1; TRBD1 matches 7 bases. Germline CDR1 reads MNHNS; CDR2 reads SASEGT. The V gene end was trimmed by 1 base and the J gene end by 6 bases; junction bases not matched to a gene: 11. CDR3 length equals 16 residues. As DNA, the CDR3 is TGTGCCAGCAGTGAAGAAGGAACAGGGGTTCGAAATGGCTACACCTTC. Its translation: CASSEEGTGVRNGYTF.

The V call is TRBV2, the J call TRBJ1-1, with 7 nucleotides matching TRBD1. Per the germline V gene, CDR1 is SNHLY and CDR2 is FYNNEI. The V and J ends lost 5 bases and 6 bases, in that order; junction bases with no gene match: 12. The CDR3 is 15 amino acids. The CDR3 DNA follows: TGTGCCAGCAGTCTTGCCCGGGACAGTGGTTCTGAAGCTTTCTTT. Protein sequence: CASSLARDSGSEAFF.

The chain couples TRBV12-3 or TRBV12-4 to TRBJ1-2, with D possibly TRBD1 on 5 matching bases. V shed 3 bases and J shed 8 bases, with 13 bases lying between them. CDR3 length: 13 amino acids. The CDR3 spells CASSLRQNNGYTF. The CDR3 DNA follows: TGTGCCAGCAGTTTGAGACAGAATAACGGCTACACCTTC.

The chain employs TRBV19 and TRBJ1-2; tentatively, D is TRBD1 (6 bases). This CDR3 region has 16 residues. V lost 5 bases, J lost 4 bases, and 20 bases lay in between. The germline V gene has CDR1 LNHDA and CDR2 SQIVND (reference sequence). The CDR3 protein is CASSSPPGQPFYGYTF. The CDR3 DNA sequence: TGTGCCAGTAGTTCACCACCTGGACAGCCTTTCTATGGCTACACCTTC.

The rearrangement uses TRBV18 and TRBJ1-1; D is possibly TRBD1 (5 bases). This CDR3 has 13 residues. The V gene's germline CDR1 is KGHSH and CDR2 LQKENI. Trimming took off 4 bases at V and 1 base at J, with 7 bases between the two ends. CDR3 coding DNA: TGTGCCAGCTCACTAGGGGCGAACACTGAAGCTTTCTTT. It specifies CASSLGANTEAFF.

This chain uses TRBV6-4 with TRBJ2-7, with 7 bases that match TRBD1. Trimming cost V 2 bases and J 5 bases; bases outside gene matches: 12. Germline V gene sequence: CDR1 MRHNA, CDR2 SNTAGT. The CDR3 runs to 16 residues. The CDR3 DNA sequence: TGTGCCAGCAGTGACGCACCAGGGGGTCCCTCGGACGAGCAGTACGTC. It encodes CASSDAPGGPSDEQYV.

The V and J genes are TRBV29-1 and TRBJ1-1; perhaps TRBD1 as D (5 bases). Germline-derived CDR1 and CDR2 are SQVTM and ANQGSEA. V was shortened by 7 bases and J by 3 bases, with 12 bases between the two germline ends. CDR3 length equals 12 residues. CDR3 amino acids: CSALQTDTEAFF. CDR3 sequence (DNA): TGCAGCGCCCTACAGACAGACACTGAAGCTTTCTTT. The entire variable domain, with the rest obtained from reference TRBV29-1 and TRBJ1-1, is as follows: SAVISQKPSRDICQRGTSLTIQCQVDSQVTMMFWYRQQPGQSLTLIATANQGSEATYESGFVIDKFPISRPNLTFSTLTVSNMSPEDSSIYLCSALQTDTEAFFGQGTRLTVV.

The rearrangement joins TRBV6-2 or TRBV6-3 to TRBJ1-3; no definite D call. Trimming stripped 0 bases from V and 2 bases from J, with 8 bases between. The CDR3 consists of 15 residues. The V gene's germline CDR1 is MNHEY and CDR2 SVGEGT. The CDR3 coding sequence is TGTGCCAGCAGTTACTCGCCTATCGCTGGAAACACCATATATTTT. It specifies CASSYSPIAGNTIYF.

This chain links TRBV7-9 with TRBJ1-4; 9 positions agree with TRBD1. The J segment lost 4 bases and the V segment lost 4 bases, leaving 4 bases of the junction unmatched. The germline gives CDR1 SEHNR, CDR2 FQNEAQ (reference sequence). The CDR3 runs 15 residues. CDR3 coding DNA: TGTGCCAGCAGCTCCAGGGGACAGGGTAATGAAAAACTGTTTTTT. Residues: CASSSRGQGNEKLFF.

The chain recombines TRBV2 with TRBJ2-1, with a tentative D call TRBD2 (6 bases). The CDR3 sequence is 13 residues long. The germline V gene encodes CDR1 SNHLY and CDR2 FYNNEI. The V end lost 10 bases, the J end lost 8 bases, and 18 bases lay between the germline ends. CDR3 region: CATKDPGEDEQFF. In DNA form, the CDR3 reads TGTGCCACCAAGGATCCGGGGGAAGATGAGCAGTTCTTC.